What follows are 14 T cell receptor beta chains derived from one specimen sequenced in a study of blood T cell repertoires in COVID-19. Only in-frame clones appear in the TCRdb table, and some are missing; sequencing was by immunoSEQ multiplex PCR. The sample holds roughly 130,000 clones, roughly 90% seen once. The sample consisted of peripheral blood. The source of these receptors is a man in his fifties with active COVID-19.

This chain joins TRBV7-2 and TRBJ2-7; tentatively, D is TRBD2 (6 bases). The CDR3 length is 15 residues. In germline, CDR1 is SGHTA, CDR2 FQGNSA. V was cut by 1 base and J by 0 bases, with 10 bases left in between. CDR3 loop: CASSLVAGISYEQYV. DNA of the CDR3: TGTGCCAGCAGCTTAGTTGCGGGGATCTCCTACGAGCAGTACGTC.

The J gene is TRBJ1-2, the V gene TRBV5-1; D ambiguous. Trimming cost V 0 bases and J 8 bases, with 14 bases left between them. This CDR3 has 14 residues. Germline CDR1 reads SGHRS; CDR2 reads YFSETQ. The CDR3 region is CASSLVAGSAGYTF. The CDR3 DNA is TGCGCCAGCAGCTTGGTAGCGGGAAGCGCGGGCTACACCTTC.

The chain carries TRBV27 and TRBJ2-1, with D tentatively TRBD2 (6 bases). This CDR3 region has 15 residues. The V and J ends lost 0 bases and 9 bases respectively, with 15 bases between them. Looked up from germline, CDR1 is MNHEY and CDR2 is SMNVEV (reference sequence). The CDR3 DNA reads as TGTGCCAGCAGTTTATCTTTAGGAGGGAGAACTGAGCAGTTCTTC. The encoded protein is CASSLSLGGRTEQFF.

This clone was counted between two and nine times. V and J are TRBV7-2 and TRBJ1-2; D remains ambiguous. Trimming cost V 3 bases and J 2 bases, with 7 bases left between them. The CDR3 spans 13 residues. CDR1 and CDR2 (germline): SGHTA, FQGNSA. The CDR3 here is CASSLTQNYGYTF. Here the CDR3 DNA reads TGTGCCAGCAGCTTGACACAAAACTATGGCTACACCTTC.

J is TRBJ2-7 and V is TRBV11-2; 8 bases align to TRBD1. The J segment lost 5 bases and the V segment lost 4 bases, leaving 13 bases of the junction unmatched. The CDR3 sequence is 16 residues long. CDR1 and CDR2 (germline): SGHAT, FQNNGV. The CDR3, as DNA: TGTGCCAGCAGCTCCCTCGGACAGGGAAAGGGGCACGAGCAGTACTTC. Its protein is CASSSLGQGKGHEQYF.

The sample holds a few counts of this clone. This chain joins TRBV5-6 and TRBJ2-1; the match to TRBD1 covers 7 bases. V was pared by 2 bases and J by 9 bases, with 2 bases of the junction left unmatched. This CDR3 has 12 residues. Germline values: CDR1 SGHDT, CDR2 YYEEEE. The CDR3 spells CASSLQGFEQFF. The CDR3 coding sequence is TGTGCCAGCAGCTTACAGGGGTTTGAGCAGTTCTTC.

The table lists this clone with a few counts. The V and J genes are TRBV14 and TRBJ2-7, with 7 bases that match TRBD2. The germline CDR1 and CDR2 sequences are SGHDN and FVKESK. CDR3 length: 14 residues. The chain's CDR3 is CASSQTTGRDGIWV. The CDR3 DNA follows: TGTGCCAGCAGCCAAACTACGGGGAGGGATGGTATTTGGGTC.

The genes are TRBV2 and TRBJ2-5; the D is unclear. The CDR3 sequence is 15 residues long. V was clipped by 6 bases and J by 0 bases, with 14 bases between them. Germline V lookup: CDR1 SNHLY, CDR2 FYNNEI. The CDR3 loop reads CASRGIRFYQETQYF. CDR3 coding DNA: TGTGCCAGCAGGGGCATTCGGTTTTACCAAGAGACCCAGTACTTC.

The genes are TRBV6-6 and TRBJ2-1; 11 bases fit TRBD2. The germline V gene has CDR1 MNHNY and CDR2 SVGAGI (reference sequence). This CDR3 region has 15 residues. Unmatched junction bases numbered 4, after V lost 7 bases and J lost 2 bases. The CDR3 nucleotides are TGTGCCAGCACCGGGACTAGCGGCCCCTACAATGAGCAGTTCTTC. Residues: CASTGTSGPYNEQFF.

A note on this clone: One end of the junction varies from germline; a read error may be responsible. The chain combines TRBV10-1 with TRBJ2-1; TRBD2 matches at 10 bases. Germline CDR1 is WNHNN and CDR2 is SYGVQD (reference sequence). The length of the CDR3 is 18 residues. Here the CDR3 reads CASSESTSGRASFNEQFF. CDR3 DNA: TGCGCCAGCAGTGAGTCGACCAGCGGGAGGGCCTCCTTCAATGAGCAGTTCTTC.

The V and J genes are TRBV5-1 and TRBJ2-5; TRBD2 matches 9 bases. This CDR3 has 15 amino acids. V was pared by 4 bases and J by 5 bases, with 9 bases of the junction left unmatched. The V gene's germline CDR1 is SGHRS and CDR2 YFSETQ. In DNA, the CDR3 is TGCGCCAGCAGCCCCCGCGGGGGGGCACGGGAGACCCAGTACTTC. Amino acid sequence: CASSPRGGARETQYF. Using reference TRBV5-1 and TRBJ2-5 for the parts outside the CDR3, the full variable domain is KAGVTQTPRYLIKTRGQQVTLSCSPISGHRSVSWYQQTPGQGLQFLFEYFSETQRNKGNFPGRFSGRQFSNSRSEMNVSTLELGDSALYLCASSPRGGARETQYFGPGTRLLVL.

For the CDR3, the DNA is TGTGCCAGCAGCCAGGCCGGGACAGGGACAGATACGCAGTATTTT. Translation gives CASSQAGTGTDTQYF. This rearrangement joins TRBV7-9 to TRBJ2-3; TRBD1 aligns across 9 bases. This CDR3 has 15 residues. Germline V gene data show CDR1 as SEHNR and CDR2 as FQNEAQ (reference sequence). J lost 3 bases, V lost 5 bases, and 6 bases had no gene match.

This chain uses TRBV6-1 with TRBJ1-2; D perhaps matches TRBD1 (5 bases). CDR1 and CDR2 (germline): MNHNS, SASEGT. Trimming took 1 base from V and 8 from J, leaving 14 bases between them. This CDR3 has 14 amino acids. CDR3 loop: CASSEGPGGWGYTF. DNA for the CDR3: TGTGCCAGCAGTGAAGGCCCCGGGGGTTGGGGCTACACCTTC.

This clone was observed once. This chain links TRBV2 with TRBJ2-3, with D possibly matching TRBD1 (5 bases). This CDR3 is 14 amino acids long. The V end lost 3 bases, the J end lost 5 bases, and 12 bases lay between the germline ends. Per germline, CDR1 SNHLY and CDR2 FYNNEI. This CDR3 reads CASSETELRDTQYF. CDR3 bases: TGTGCCAGCAGTGAGACAGAGCTGAGAGATACGCAGTATTTT.